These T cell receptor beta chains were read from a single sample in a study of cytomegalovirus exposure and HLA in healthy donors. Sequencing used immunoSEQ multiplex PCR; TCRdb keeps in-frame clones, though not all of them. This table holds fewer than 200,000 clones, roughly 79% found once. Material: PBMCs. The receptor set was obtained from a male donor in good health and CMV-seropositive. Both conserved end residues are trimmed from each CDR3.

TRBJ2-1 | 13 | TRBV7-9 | ASSTPAGGFNEQF
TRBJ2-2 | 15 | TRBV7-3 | ASSSQGAGAPTGELF
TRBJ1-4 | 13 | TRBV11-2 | ASSSPDRGGKKLF
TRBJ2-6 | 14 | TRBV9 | ASSVDRISSANVLT
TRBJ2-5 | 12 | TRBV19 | ASSIDDNKETQY
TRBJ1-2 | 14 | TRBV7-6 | ASSATAGGAGYGYT
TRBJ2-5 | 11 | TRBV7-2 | ASSPGLARDQY
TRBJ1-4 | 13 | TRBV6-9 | ASSFKGVMNEKLF
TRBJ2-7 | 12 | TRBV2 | ASRIRTSESQQY
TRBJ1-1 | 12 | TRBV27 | ARSGDRVNAEAF
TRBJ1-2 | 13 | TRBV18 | ASQGPTGGIYGYT
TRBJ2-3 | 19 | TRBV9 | ASSVDNEFQGGNINTDTQY
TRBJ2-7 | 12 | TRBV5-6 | ASSLGDPPNEQY
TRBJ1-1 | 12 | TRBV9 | ASSEGGQNTEAF
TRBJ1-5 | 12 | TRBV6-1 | ASSESNRRQPQH
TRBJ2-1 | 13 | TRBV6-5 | ASSPDGGAYNEQF
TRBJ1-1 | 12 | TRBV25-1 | ASSEVGRRGEAF
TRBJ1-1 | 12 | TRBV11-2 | ASSLGGGNTEAF
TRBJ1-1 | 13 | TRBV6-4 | ASSVSSNLNTEAF
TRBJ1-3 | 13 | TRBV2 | ASSDGGSSGNTIY
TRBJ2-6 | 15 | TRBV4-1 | ASSQGATGNGANVLT
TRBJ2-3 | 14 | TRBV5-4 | ASSSEAGVSTDTQY